The present entry profiles one T cell receptor beta chain with its context. Its antigen remains unknown. The data were obtained in a study of human T cells and chemical hapten exposure. At the level of the study: TCR yield per sample varied, mainly due to pooled library volumes.

Germline V gene sequence: CDR1 MNHEY, CDR2 SVGAGI. The V gene end was trimmed by 6 bases and the J gene end by 5 bases; junction bases not matched to a gene: 6. The CDR3 loop spans 13 amino acids. This sample's time point: healthy volunteer bleed at 2 weeks. Total RNA was isolated from whole blood that had not been fractionated. Regarding the study as a whole: Unchanged with DPC sensitization were TCRs above 1 in 1000 frequency.

Original processing methods: The number of TCRs in each sample had a median of approximately 90,000 and spanned about 23,224 to 690,600. Via MiXCR, TCRdb re-called the RACE reads, giving one row per CDR3 protein. The V and J calls were not made by the authors but by TCRdb's processing. The data contain over 100,000 distinct CDR3 sequences, approximately 9.5% of them singletons. The clonotype originates from a male donor in good health. Some clones in this sample may be carry-over from other donors' samples. The chain carries TRBV6-5 and TRBJ1-2; the match to TRBD1 covers 7 bases. The sample was whole blood. CDR3: CASSLGQTYGYTF. Written as DNA, the CDR3 is TGTGCCAGCAGCCTGGGACAGACGTATGGCTACACCTTC.